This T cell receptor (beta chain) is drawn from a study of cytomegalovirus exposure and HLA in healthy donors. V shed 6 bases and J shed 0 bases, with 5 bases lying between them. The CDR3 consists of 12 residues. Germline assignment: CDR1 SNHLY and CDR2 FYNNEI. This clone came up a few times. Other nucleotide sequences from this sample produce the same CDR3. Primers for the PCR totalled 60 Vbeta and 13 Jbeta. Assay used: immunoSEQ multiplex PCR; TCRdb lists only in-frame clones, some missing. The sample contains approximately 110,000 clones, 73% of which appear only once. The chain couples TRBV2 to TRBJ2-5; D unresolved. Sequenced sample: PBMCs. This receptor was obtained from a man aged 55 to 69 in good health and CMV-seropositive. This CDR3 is CASSAYQETQYF. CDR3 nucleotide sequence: TGTGCCAGCAGCGCGTACCAAGAGACCCAGTACTTC.